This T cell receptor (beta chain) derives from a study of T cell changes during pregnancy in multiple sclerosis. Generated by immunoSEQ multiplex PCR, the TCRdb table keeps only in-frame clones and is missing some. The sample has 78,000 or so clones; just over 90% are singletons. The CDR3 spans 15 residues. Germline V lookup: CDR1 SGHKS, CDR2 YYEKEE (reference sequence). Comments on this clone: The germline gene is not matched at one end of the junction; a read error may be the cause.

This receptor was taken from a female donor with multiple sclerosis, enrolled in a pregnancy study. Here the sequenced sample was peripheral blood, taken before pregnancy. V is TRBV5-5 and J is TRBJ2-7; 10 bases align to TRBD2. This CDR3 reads CASRITSGISSEQYF. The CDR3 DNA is TGTGCCAGCAGGATCACTAGCGGGATATCCTCCGAGCAGTACTTC.